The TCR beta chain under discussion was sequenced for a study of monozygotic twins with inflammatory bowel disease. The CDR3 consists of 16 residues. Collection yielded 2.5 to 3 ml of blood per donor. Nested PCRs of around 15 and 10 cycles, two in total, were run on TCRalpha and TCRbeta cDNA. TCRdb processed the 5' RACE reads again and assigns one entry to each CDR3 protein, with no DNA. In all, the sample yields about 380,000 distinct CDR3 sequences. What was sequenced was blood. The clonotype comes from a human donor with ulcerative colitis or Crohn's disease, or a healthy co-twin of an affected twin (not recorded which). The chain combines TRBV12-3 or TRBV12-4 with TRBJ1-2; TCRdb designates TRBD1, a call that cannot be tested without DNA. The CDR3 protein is CASSRNRDGWGYGYTF.